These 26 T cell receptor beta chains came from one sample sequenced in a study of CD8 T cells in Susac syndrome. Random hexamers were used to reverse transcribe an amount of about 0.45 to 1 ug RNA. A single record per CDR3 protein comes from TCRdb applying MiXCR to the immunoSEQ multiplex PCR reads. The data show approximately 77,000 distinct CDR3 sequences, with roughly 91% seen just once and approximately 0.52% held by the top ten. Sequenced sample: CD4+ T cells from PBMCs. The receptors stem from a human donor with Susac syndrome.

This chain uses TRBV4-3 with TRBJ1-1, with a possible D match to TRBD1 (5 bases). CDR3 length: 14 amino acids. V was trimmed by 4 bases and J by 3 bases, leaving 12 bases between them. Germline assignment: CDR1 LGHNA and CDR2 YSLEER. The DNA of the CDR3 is TGCGCCAGCAGCCGCCCCAGCAGGGACACTGAAGCTTTCTTT. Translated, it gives CASSRPSRDTEAFF.

CDR3 nucleotide sequence: TGTGCCAGCAGCTTAGGGGGGATTTACGGGATCCATGGCTACACCTTC. Its translation is CASSLGGIYGIHGYTF. V is TRBV7-9 and J is TRBJ1-2; weak D call: TRBD1 (5 bases). V was pared by 1 base and J by 6 bases, with 18 bases between. Germline CDR1 reads SEHNR; CDR2 reads FQNEAQ (reference sequence). The CDR3 consists of 16 residues.

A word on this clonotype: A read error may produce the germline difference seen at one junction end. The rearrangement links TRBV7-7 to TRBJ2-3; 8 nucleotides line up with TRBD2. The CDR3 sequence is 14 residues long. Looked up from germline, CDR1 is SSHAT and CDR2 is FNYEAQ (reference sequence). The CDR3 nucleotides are TGTGCTAGCAGCTTAGCGGGGCAGTTGGATACGCAGTATTTT. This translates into CASSLAGQLDTQYF.

As DNA, the CDR3 is TGTGCCAGCAGAGGCGGAACCATTAACTATGGCTACACCTTC. As protein: CASRGGTINYGYTF. This sequence joins TRBV7-2 and TRBJ1-2, with unresolved D. The CDR3 covers 14 residues. Between the trimmed V and J ends, which lost 6 bases and 1 base, there was a span of 12 bases. Germline loops: CDR1 SGHTA, CDR2 FQGNSA.

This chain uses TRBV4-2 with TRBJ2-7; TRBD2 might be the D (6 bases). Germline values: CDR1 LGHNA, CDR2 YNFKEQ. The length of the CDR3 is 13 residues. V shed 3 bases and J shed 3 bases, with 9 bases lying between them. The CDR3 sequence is CASSQAGNYEQYF. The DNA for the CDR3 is TGTGCCAGCAGCCAGGCGGGGAACTACGAGCAGTACTTC.

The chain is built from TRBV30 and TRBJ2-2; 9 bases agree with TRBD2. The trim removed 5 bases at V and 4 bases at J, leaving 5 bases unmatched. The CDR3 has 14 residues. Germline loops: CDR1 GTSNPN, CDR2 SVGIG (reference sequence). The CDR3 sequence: CAWPTLAGTGELFF. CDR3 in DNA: TGTGCCTGGCCAACACTAGCGGGCACCGGGGAGCTGTTTTTT.

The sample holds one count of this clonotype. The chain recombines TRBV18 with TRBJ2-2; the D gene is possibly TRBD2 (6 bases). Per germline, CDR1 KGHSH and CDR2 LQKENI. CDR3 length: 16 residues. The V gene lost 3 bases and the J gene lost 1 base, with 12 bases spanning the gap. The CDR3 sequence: CASSPSIGRNTGELFF. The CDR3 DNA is TGTGCCAGCTCACCCTCTATCGGGAGGAACACCGGGGAGCTGTTTTTT.

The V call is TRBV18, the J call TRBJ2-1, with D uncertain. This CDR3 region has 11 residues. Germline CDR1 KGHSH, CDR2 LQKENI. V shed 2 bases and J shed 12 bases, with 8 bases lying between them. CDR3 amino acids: CASSPERGQFF. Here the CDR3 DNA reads TGTGCCAGCTCACCAGAGAGAGGGCAGTTCTTC. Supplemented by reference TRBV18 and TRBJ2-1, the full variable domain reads NAGVMQNPRHLVRRRGQEARLRCSPMKGHSHVYWYRQLPEEGLKFMVYLQKENIIDESGMPKERFSAEFPKEGPSILRIQQVVRGDSAAYFCASSPERGQFFGPGTRLTVL.

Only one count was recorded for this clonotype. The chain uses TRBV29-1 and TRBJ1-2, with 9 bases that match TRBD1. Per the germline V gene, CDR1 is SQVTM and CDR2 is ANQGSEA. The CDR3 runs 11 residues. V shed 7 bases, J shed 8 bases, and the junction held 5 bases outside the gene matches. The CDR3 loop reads CSGGQGQGYTF. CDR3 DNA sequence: TGCAGCGGTGGACAGGGGCAAGGCTACACCTTC.

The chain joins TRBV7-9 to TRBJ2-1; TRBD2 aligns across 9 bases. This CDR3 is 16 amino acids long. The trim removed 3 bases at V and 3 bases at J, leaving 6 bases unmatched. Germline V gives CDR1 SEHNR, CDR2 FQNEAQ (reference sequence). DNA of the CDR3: TGTGCCAGCAGCTTCCAGAGCGGGGGGAACTACAATGAGCAGTTCTTC. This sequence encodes CASSFQSGGNYNEQFF.

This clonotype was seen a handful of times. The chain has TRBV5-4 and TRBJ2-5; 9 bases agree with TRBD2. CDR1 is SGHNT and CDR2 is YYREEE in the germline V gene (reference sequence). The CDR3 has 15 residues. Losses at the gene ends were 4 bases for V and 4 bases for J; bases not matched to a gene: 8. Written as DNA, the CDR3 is TGTGCCAGCAGCCCGAAACTAGCGGGTCGAGAGACCCAGTACTTC. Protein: CASSPKLAGRETQYF.

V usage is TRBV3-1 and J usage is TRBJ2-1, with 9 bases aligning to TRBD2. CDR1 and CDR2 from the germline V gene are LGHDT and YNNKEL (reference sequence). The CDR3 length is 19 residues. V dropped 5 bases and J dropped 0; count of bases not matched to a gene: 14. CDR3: CASSREGAGGFSSYNEQFF. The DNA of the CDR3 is TGTGCCAGCAGCAGGGAGGGAGCGGGGGGCTTTAGCTCCTACAATGAGCAGTTCTTC.

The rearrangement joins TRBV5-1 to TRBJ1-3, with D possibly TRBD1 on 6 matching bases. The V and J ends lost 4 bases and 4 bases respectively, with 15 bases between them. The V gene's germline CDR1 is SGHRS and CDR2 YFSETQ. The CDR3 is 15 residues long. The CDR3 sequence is CASSPDSSSGNTIYF. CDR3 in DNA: TGCGCCAGCAGCCCGGACAGTTCATCGGGAAACACCATATATTTT.

The CDR3 sequence is CASSLGQHTNEKLFF. Written as DNA, the CDR3 is TGTGCCAGCTCACTGGGACAGCATACTAATGAAAAACTGTTTTTT. This chain connects TRBV18 to TRBJ1-4; 7 bases fit TRBD1. Unmatched junction bases numbered 4, after V lost 4 bases and J lost 2 bases. This CDR3 is built from 15 residues. Germline assignment: CDR1 KGHSH and CDR2 LQKENI.

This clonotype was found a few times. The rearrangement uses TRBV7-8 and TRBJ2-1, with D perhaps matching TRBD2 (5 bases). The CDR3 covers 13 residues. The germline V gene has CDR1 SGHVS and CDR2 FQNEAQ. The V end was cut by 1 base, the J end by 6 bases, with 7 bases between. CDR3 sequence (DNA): TGTGCCAGCAGCTTAGGGACTGTCAATGAGCAGTTCTTC. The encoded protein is CASSLGTVNEQFF. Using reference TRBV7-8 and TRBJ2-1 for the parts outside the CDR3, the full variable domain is GAGVSQSPRYKVAKRGQDVALRCDPISGHVSLFWYQQALGQGPEFLTYFQNEAQLDKSGLPSDRFFAERPEGSVSTLKIQRTQQEDSAVYLCASSLGTVNEQFFGPGTRLTVL.

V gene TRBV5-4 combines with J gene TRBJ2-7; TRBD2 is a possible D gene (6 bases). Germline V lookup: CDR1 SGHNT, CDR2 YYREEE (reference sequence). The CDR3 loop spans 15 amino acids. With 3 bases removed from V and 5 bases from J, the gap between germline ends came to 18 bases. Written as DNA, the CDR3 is TGTGCCAGCAGCTCGCTGAGCCGGGGGAGCCACGAGCAGTACTTC. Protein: CASSSLSRGSHEQYF.

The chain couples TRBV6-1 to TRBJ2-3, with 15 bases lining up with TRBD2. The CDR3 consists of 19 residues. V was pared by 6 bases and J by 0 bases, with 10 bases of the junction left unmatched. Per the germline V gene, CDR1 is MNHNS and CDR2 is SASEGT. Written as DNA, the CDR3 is TGTGCCAGCAGAGCCGGACTAGCGGGAGGGACTCCTAGCACAGATACGCAGTATTTT. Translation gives CASRAGLAGGTPSTDTQYF.

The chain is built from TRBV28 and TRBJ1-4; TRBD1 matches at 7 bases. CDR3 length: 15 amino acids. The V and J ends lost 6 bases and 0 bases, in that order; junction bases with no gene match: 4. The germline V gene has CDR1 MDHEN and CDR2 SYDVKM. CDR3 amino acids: CASSTQGATNEKLFF. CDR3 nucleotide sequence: TGTGCCAGCAGCACCCAGGGGGCAACTAATGAAAAACTGTTTTTT.

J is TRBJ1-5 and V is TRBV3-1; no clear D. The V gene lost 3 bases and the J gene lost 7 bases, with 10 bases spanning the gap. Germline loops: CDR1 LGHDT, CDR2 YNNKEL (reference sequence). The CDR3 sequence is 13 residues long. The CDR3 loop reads CASSHGPRQPQHF. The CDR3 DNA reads TGTGCCAGCAGCCACGGCCCAAGGCAGCCCCAGCATTTT.

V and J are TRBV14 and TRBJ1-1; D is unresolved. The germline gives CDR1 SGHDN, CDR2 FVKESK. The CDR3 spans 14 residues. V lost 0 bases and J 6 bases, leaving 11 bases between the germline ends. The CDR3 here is CASSQEWGGAEAFF. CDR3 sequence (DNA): TGTGCCAGCAGCCAAGAGTGGGGTGGCGCTGAAGCTTTCTTT.

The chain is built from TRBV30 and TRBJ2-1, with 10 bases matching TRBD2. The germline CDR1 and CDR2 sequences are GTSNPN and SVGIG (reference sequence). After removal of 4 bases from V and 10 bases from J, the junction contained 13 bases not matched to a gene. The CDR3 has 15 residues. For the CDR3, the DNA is TGTGCCTGGAAAACCCTAGCGGGAGTAGGGGGCGAGCAGTTCTTC. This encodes CAWKTLAGVGGEQFF.

Here the CDR3 DNA reads TGCAGTGCTAGTCTAGGGGCTGAGCAGTTCTTC. It codes for CSASLGAEQFF. The chain carries TRBV20-1 and TRBJ2-1; D is perhaps TRBD1 (5 bases). V dropped 3 bases and J dropped 9 bases, with 9 bases sitting between them. This CDR3 has 11 amino acids. Per germline, CDR1 DFQATT and CDR2 SNEGSKA (reference sequence).

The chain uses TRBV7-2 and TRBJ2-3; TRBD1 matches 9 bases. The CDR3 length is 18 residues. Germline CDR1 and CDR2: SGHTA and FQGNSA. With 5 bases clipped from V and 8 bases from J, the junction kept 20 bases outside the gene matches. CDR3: CASSTPRGTGPGTVTQYF. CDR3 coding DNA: TGTGCCAGCAGCACTCCCCGGGGGACAGGGCCGGGGACGGTTACGCAGTATTTT.

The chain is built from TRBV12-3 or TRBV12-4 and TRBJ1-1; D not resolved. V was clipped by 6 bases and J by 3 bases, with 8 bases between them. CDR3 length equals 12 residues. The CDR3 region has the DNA TGTGCCAGCAGCCTCTGGGACACTGAAGCTTTCTTT. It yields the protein CASSLWDTEAFF.

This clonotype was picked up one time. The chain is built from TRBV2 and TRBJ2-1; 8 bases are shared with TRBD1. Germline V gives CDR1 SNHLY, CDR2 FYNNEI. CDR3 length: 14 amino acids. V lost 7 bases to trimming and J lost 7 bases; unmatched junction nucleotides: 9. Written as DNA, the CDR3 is TGTGCCAGCAATGATCAGGGGGCTGGGAATGAGCAGTTCTTC. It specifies CASNDQGAGNEQFF.

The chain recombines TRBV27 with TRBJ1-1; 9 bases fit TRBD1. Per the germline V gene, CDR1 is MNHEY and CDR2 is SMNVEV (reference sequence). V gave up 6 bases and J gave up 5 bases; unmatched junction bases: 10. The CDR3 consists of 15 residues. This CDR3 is CASRDRGLVRTEAFF. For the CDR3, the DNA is TGTGCCAGCAGGGACAGGGGATTGGTGCGGACTGAAGCTTTCTTT.